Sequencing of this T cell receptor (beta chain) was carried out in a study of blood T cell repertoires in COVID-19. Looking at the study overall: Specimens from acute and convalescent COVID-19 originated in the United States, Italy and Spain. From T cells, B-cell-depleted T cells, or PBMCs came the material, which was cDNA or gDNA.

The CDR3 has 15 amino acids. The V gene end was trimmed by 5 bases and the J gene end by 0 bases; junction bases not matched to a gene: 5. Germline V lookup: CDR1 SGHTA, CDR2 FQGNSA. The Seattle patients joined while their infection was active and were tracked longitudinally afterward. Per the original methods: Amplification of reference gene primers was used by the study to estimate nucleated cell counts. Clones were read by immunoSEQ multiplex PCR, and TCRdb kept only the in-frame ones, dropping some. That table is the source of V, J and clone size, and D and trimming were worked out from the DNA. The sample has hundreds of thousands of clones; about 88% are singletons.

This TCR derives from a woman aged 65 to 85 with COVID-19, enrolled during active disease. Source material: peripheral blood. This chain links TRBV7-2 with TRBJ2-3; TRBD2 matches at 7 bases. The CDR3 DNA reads TGTGCCAGCAGCGGATGGGGGGGGAGCACAGATACGCAGTATTTT. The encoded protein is CASSGWGGSTDTQYF.